The 31 T cell receptor beta chains below were found in one sample sequenced in a study of OX40 agonist ivuxolimab in advanced cancers. The method was immunoSEQ multiplex PCR; TCRdb's version includes in-frame clones alone and lacks a portion of them. The sample records 55,000 to 60,000 clones, over 85% being singletons. Here the sequenced sample was CD4+ or CD8+ T cells sorted from blood, taken in a trial of the OX40 agonist ivuxolimab. The receptors derive from an adult with an advanced solid tumor such as melanoma, head and neck, liver or kidney cancer.

The chain couples TRBV29-1 to TRBJ1-2, with 7 nucleotides matching TRBD1. The CDR3 contains 12 residues. Trimming cost V 4 bases and J 1 base; bases outside gene matches: 0. Per the germline V gene, CDR1 is SQVTM and CDR2 is ANQGSEA. This CDR3 is CSVGDSNYGYTF. As DNA, the CDR3 is TGCAGCGTTGGGGACAGTAACTATGGCTACACCTTC.

The chain carries TRBV9 and TRBJ1-3, with D hard to call. Deletions cut 2 bases from V and 1 base from J, with 10 bases between. The CDR3 has 15 residues. The germline CDR1 and CDR2 sequences are SGDLS and YYNGEE. The CDR3 region has the DNA TGTGCCAGCAGCGTTGGAGGGAGTTCTGGAAACACCATATATTTT. It encodes CASSVGGSSGNTIYF.

J is TRBJ2-2 and V is TRBV6-1; tentatively, D is TRBD1 (6 bases). The length of the CDR3 is 13 residues. CDR1 is MNHNS, CDR2 SASEGT, per germline. With 6 bases removed from V and 7 bases from J, the gap between germline ends came to 12 bases. The CDR3: CASSKTGYGELFF. The CDR3 coding sequence is TGTGCCAGCAGCAAAACAGGGTACGGGGAGCTGTTTTTT.

The chain carries TRBV30 and TRBJ2-2; 11 bases align to TRBD2. Germline V lookup: CDR1 GTSNPN, CDR2 SVGIG (reference sequence). The CDR3 runs 15 residues. V lost 5 bases, J lost 5 bases, and 7 bases stayed unmatched. For the CDR3, the DNA is TGTGCCTGGCTTGGACTAGCGGGTGTTACCGGGGAGCTGTTTTTT. Translation gives CAWLGLAGVTGELFF. The whole variable domain, filled in from reference TRBV30 and TRBJ2-2, reads SQTIHQWPATLVQPVGSPLSLECTVEGTSNPNLYWYRQAAGRGLQLLFYSVGIGQISSEVPQNLSASRPQDRQFILSSKKLLLSDSGFYLCAWLGLAGVTGELFFGEGSRLTVL.

V and J are TRBV7-9 and TRBJ2-5, with TRBD2 identical over 11 bases. This CDR3 has 19 amino acids. Germline CDR1 is SEHNR and CDR2 is FQNEAQ (reference sequence). The V and J ends lost 2 bases and 5 bases, in that order; junction bases with no gene match: 16. Here the CDR3 DNA reads TGTGCCAGCAGCTTATATGGACTAGCGGGTGGGGATCGGGTGGAGACCCAGTACTTC. Amino acids: CASSLYGLAGGDRVETQYF.

The rearrangement links TRBV14 to TRBJ2-3, with unresolved D. CDR3 length: 13 amino acids. From germline, CDR1 is SGHDN and CDR2 FVKESK. The ends were cut back, 1 base at V and 6 bases at J, with 8 bases in the middle. The CDR3 sequence: CASSQGLTDTQYF. CDR3 nucleotide sequence: TGTGCCAGCAGCCAAGGGTTGACCGATACGCAGTATTTT.

This chain uses TRBV28 with TRBJ2-1, with 8 bases that match TRBD2. The CDR3 loop spans 17 amino acids. Germline V gene data show CDR1 as MDHEN and CDR2 as SYDVKM. Trimming cost V 6 bases and J 1 base; bases outside gene matches: 11. DNA of the CDR3: TGTGCCAGCAGCCTTCCTCCCAGCGGGAGTTCCTACAATGAGCAGTTCTTC. Translating gives CASSLPPSGSSYNEQFF.

Written as DNA, the CDR3 is TGTGCCATCAGCCAGGCAGGGTCCAGGAACACCGGGGAGCTGTTTTTT. It specifies CAISQAGSRNTGELFF. The V call is TRBV10-3, the J call TRBJ2-2, with D possibly TRBD1 on 5 matching bases. Germline loops: CDR1 ENHRY, CDR2 SYGVKD. The CDR3 covers 16 residues. V was clipped by 6 bases and J by 1 base, with 15 bases between them.

This clone was recorded only once. V usage is TRBV11-2 and J usage is TRBJ2-1; D might be TRBD2 (7 bases). This CDR3 is built from 14 residues. Germline CDR1 reads SGHAT; CDR2 reads FQNNGV. Trimming stripped 3 bases from V and 7 bases from J, with 13 bases between. The CDR3 DNA reads TGTGCCAGCAGCTTGAGCGGGACAAGGAATGAGCAGTTCTTC. Its translation: CASSLSGTRNEQFF.

The gene calls are TRBV14 and TRBJ2-5; 10 nucleotides agree with TRBD1. The CDR3 loop spans 15 amino acids. Germline CDR1 is SGHDN and CDR2 is FVKESK. Trimming removed 4 bases from V and 4 bases from J; junction bases left unmatched: 6. The CDR3 DNA sequence: TGTGCCAGCAGCCCTATGACAGGGGGCCTAGAGACCCAGTACTTC. Translated: CASSPMTGGLETQYF.

This chain joins TRBV19 and TRBJ1-5, with D maybe TRBD1 (5 bases). Per germline, CDR1 LNHDA and CDR2 SQIVND (reference sequence). V was trimmed by 7 bases and J by 4 bases, leaving 11 bases between them. The CDR3 runs to 13 residues. CDR3 residues: CASTQGWNQPQHF. CDR3 sequence (DNA): TGTGCCAGTACCCAGGGATGGAATCAGCCCCAGCATTTT.

The chain recombines TRBV28 with TRBJ1-5, with D unresolved. This CDR3 spans 12 amino acids. CDR1 MDHEN and CDR2 SYDVKM come from the germline V gene. V was cut by 6 bases and J by 6 bases, with 9 bases left in between. The DNA for the CDR3 is TGTGCCAGCAGAGCTCGGGGTCAGCCCCAGCATTTT. Translation: CASRARGQPQHF.

The chain joins TRBV11-2 to TRBJ2-1, with a tentative D call TRBD2 (5 bases). CDR1 SGHAT and CDR2 FQNNGV come from the germline V gene. V was pared by 1 base and J by 6 bases, with 7 bases between. This CDR3 is 13 amino acids long. The CDR3 bases are TGTGCCAGCAGCTTAGGGACTTTCAATGAGCAGTTCTTC. This sequence encodes CASSLGTFNEQFF.

This chain links TRBV13 with TRBJ2-5; D is possibly TRBD2 (5 bases). This CDR3 spans 17 amino acids. CDR1 and CDR2 from the germline V gene are PRHDT and FYEKMQ (reference sequence). Trimming removed 3 bases from V and 4 bases from J, with 21 bases in between. The CDR3 here is CASSLGSGPSVPETQYF. The CDR3 bases are TGTGCCAGCAGCTTGGGCAGCGGTCCCTCCGTCCCAGAGACCCAGTACTTC. The full variable domain, its missing parts supplied by reference TRBV13 and TRBJ2-5, is AAGVIQSPRHLIKEKRETATLKCYPIPRHDTVYWYQQGPGQDPQFLISFYEKMQSDKGSIPDRFSAQQFSDYHSELNMSSLELGDSALYFCASSLGSGPSVPETQYFGPGTRLLVL.

V gene TRBV11-2 combines with J gene TRBJ1-1; D remains unclear. Germline values: CDR1 SGHAT, CDR2 FQNNGV. Trimming pared 1 base from V and 8 bases from J, leaving 8 bases between. The CDR3 consists of 12 residues. CDR3 DNA sequence: TGTGCCAGCAGCTTAGTGGGGTGGGAAGCTTTCTTT. It specifies CASSLVGWEAFF.

The V and J genes are TRBV6-5 and TRBJ2-7, with 8 bases fitting TRBD1. The CDR3 extends over 14 amino acids. V was pared by 2 bases and J by 1 base, with 1 base of the junction left unmatched. Germline V gene lookup returns CDR1 MNHEY and CDR2 SVGAGI. The CDR3 is CASSYTGGSYEQYF. The CDR3 bases are TGTGCCAGCAGTTACACAGGGGGGTCCTACGAGCAGTACTTC.

The gene calls are TRBV28 and TRBJ1-5; possibly TRBD1 for D (5 bases). V was clipped by 5 bases and J by 4 bases, with 12 bases between them. Germline assignment: CDR1 MDHEN and CDR2 SYDVKM. The CDR3 spans 14 residues. The CDR3 DNA sequence: TGTGCCAGCAGTCCTTGGGGGGTGAATCAGCCCCAGCATTTT. The encoded protein is CASSPWGVNQPQHF.

The rearrangement joins TRBV6-5 to TRBJ2-7, with 9 bases lining up with TRBD1. CDR3 length: 15 residues. Germline V gene data show CDR1 as MNHEY and CDR2 as SVGAGI. The V and J ends lost 6 bases and 1 base, in that order; junction bases with no gene match: 7. As DNA, the CDR3 is TGTGCCAGCAGCGCTCCGGGACAGGGTTCCTACGAGCAGTACTTC. Translation: CASSAPGQGSYEQYF.

The chain links TRBV28 to TRBJ2-3; 7 bases agree with TRBD2. The CDR3 is made up of 18 amino acids. Per germline, CDR1 MDHEN and CDR2 SYDVKM. The junction had 24 bases not matched to a gene; V was cut back by 7 bases and J by 8 bases. CDR3 sequence: CASMKRAGALSLGGTQYF. The CDR3 region has the DNA TGTGCCAGCATGAAGAGGGCGGGAGCTCTCTCGCTTGGCGGTACGCAGTATTTT.

The V gene is TRBV9, the J gene TRBJ2-1; 10 bases are a match to TRBD2. With 2 bases clipped from V and 4 bases from J, the junction kept 0 bases outside the gene matches. The CDR3 sequence is 14 residues long. CDR1 is SGDLS, CDR2 YYNGEE, per germline. In DNA, the CDR3 is TGTGCCAGCAGCGTGACTAGCGGGTACAATGAGCAGTTCTTC. Its protein is CASSVTSGYNEQFF.

This chain connects TRBV6-5 to TRBJ2-7; no firm D call. Germline V gene data show CDR1 as MNHEY and CDR2 as SVGAGI. V lost 8 bases to trimming and J lost 7 bases, with 6 bases between them. CDR3 length: 9 residues. As DNA, the CDR3 is TGTGCCAGCGGCCGGGAGCAGTACTTC. Protein: CASGREQYF.

V usage is TRBV10-3 and J usage is TRBJ1-2; TRBD1 might be the D (5 bases). Trimming cost V 0 bases and J 3 bases, with 14 bases left between them. The CDR3 spans 16 residues. CDR1 is ENHRY, CDR2 SYGVKD, per germline. CDR3 nucleotide sequence: TGTGCCATCAGTGAGTCAATCGTACAGGATGACTATGGCTACACCTTC. Amino acid sequence: CAISESIVQDDYGYTF.

The gene calls are TRBV28 and TRBJ1-2; unclear D gene. Germline V CDR1 and CDR2: MDHEN, SYDVKM. This CDR3 is built from 13 residues. The V end was cut by 3 bases, the J end by 5 bases, with 10 bases between. CDR3 sequence (DNA): TGTGCCAGCAGTTTGTCGGTTTCGTATGGCTACACCTTC. Its protein product is CASSLSVSYGYTF.

The V and J genes are TRBV4-3 and TRBJ2-3; 11 bases are a match to TRBD2. The CDR3 spans 17 residues. Per germline, CDR1 LGHNA and CDR2 YSLEER. V lost 1 base to trimming and J lost 2 bases; unmatched junction nucleotides: 5. The CDR3 loop is CASSQVASGRNTDTQYF. As DNA, the CDR3 is TGCGCCAGCAGCCAAGTCGCTAGCGGGAGGAACACAGATACGCAGTATTTT.

The V gene is TRBV6-6, the J gene TRBJ1-1; D is unclear. Trimming took off 6 bases at V and 7 bases at J, with 12 bases between the two ends. The CDR3 is 12 amino acids. CDR1 is MNHNY and CDR2 is SVGAGI in the germline V gene (reference sequence). The CDR3 reads CASSLGNLEAFF. For the CDR3, the DNA is TGTGCCAGCAGCCTTGGAAACCTTGAAGCTTTCTTT.

J is TRBJ1-2 and V is TRBV5-1; TRBD1 agrees at 11 bases. V trimming: 0 bases; J trimming: 5 bases; junction bases outside the gene matches: 9. The CDR3 has 17 amino acids. Germline values: CDR1 SGHRS, CDR2 YFSETQ. The CDR3 region has the DNA TGCGCCAGCAGCTTGGGGACAGGGGGCCTTGTCTGGTATGGCTACACCTTC. Residues: CASSLGTGGLVWYGYTF. Supplemented by reference TRBV5-1 and TRBJ1-2, the full variable domain reads KAGVTQTPRYLIKTRGQQVTLSCSPISGHRSVSWYQQTPGQGLQFLFEYFSETQRNKGNFPGRFSGRQFSNSRSEMNVSTLELGDSALYLCASSLGTGGLVWYGYTFGSGTRLTVV.

The chain is built from TRBV6-5 and TRBJ2-7, with D possibly being TRBD1 (5 bases). Trimming pared 6 bases from V and 0 bases from J, leaving 15 bases between. Germline CDR1 MNHEY, CDR2 SVGAGI. CDR3 length: 15 residues. The CDR3 region has the DNA TGTGCCAGCAGCCCTAATCAGGGTCGCTCCTACGAGCAGTACTTC. Amino acids: CASSPNQGRSYEQYF.

This chain uses TRBV7-9 with TRBJ1-1, with a possible D match to TRBD1 (6 bases). V gave up 4 bases and J gave up 1 base, with 7 bases separating them. CDR3 length equals 13 residues. Looked up from germline, CDR1 is SEHNR and CDR2 is FQNEAQ (reference sequence). The CDR3 nucleotides read TGTGCCAGCAGCTCGACAGGGAACACTGAAGCTTTCTTT. Translation gives CASSSTGNTEAFF.

V is TRBV28 and J is TRBJ1-1; 8 nucleotides line up with TRBD1. The CDR3 runs to 15 residues. V trimming: 5 bases; J trimming: 2 bases; junction bases outside the gene matches: 7. Germline CDR1 MDHEN, CDR2 SYDVKM. The CDR3 here is CASSAYTGGNTEAFF. CDR3 sequence (DNA): TGTGCCAGCAGTGCTTACACAGGGGGAAACACTGAAGCTTTCTTT.

This clone was recorded once. The rearrangement uses TRBV13 and TRBJ1-4, with D unresolved. The germline V gene has CDR1 PRHDT and CDR2 FYEKMQ (reference sequence). The CDR3 consists of 16 residues. V was clipped by 5 bases and J by 0 bases, with 13 bases between them. The CDR3 loop is CASSTHPSATNEKLFF. Written as DNA, the CDR3 is TGTGCCAGCAGCACTCACCCATCCGCAACTAATGAAAAACTGTTTTTT.

The CDR3 bases are TGTGCCAGCAGTTACTCGCGAGCTGGAAATGAGCAGTTCTTC. Its translation is CASSYSRAGNEQFF. The chain joins TRBV6-5 to TRBJ2-1; unclear D gene. Germline V gene lookup returns CDR1 MNHEY and CDR2 SVGAGI. CDR3 length: 14 residues. V lost 0 bases and J lost 7, with 10 bases in between.